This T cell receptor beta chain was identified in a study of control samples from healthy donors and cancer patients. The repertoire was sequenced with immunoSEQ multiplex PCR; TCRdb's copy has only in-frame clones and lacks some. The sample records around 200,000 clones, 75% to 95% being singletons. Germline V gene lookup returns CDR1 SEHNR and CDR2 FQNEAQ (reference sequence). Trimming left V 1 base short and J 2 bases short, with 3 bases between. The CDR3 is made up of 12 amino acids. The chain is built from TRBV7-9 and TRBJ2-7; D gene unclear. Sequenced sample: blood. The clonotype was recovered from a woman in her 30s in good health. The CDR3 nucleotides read TGTGCCAGCAGCTTAGGGGCCTACGAGCAGTACTTC. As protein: CASSLGAYEQYF.